This passage covers 16 T cell receptor beta chains from one sample sequenced in a study of regulatory T cells in long-lasting Graves disease. Researchers made TCR beta libraries by using iRepertoire HTBI primers and running Arm-PCR on CDR3 regions. TCRdb re-called the multiplex PCR reads through MiXCR, storing one row per CDR3 protein. The sample lists hundreds of thousands of distinct CDR3 sequences, about 15% occurring once. Time point: newly diagnosed GD, antithyroid drugs for less than 3 months. PBMC RNA served as the TCR library source. These records were also assigned to another study, of T cells in Graves' hyperthyroidism and ophthalmopathy.

The sequences come from peripheral blood mononuclear cells (PBMCs), collected at new diagnosis, from a patient treated with antithyroid drugs. These receptors came from a woman under 40 with Graves disease.

The chain joins TRBV30 to TRBJ2-6; possibly TRBD1 or TRBD2 for D (5 bases each). V dropped 5 bases and J dropped 0 bases, with 11 bases sitting between them. The length of the CDR3 is 15 residues. Germline V gene sequence: CDR1 GTSNPN, CDR2 SVGIG (reference sequence). CDR3 DNA: TGTGCCTGGGCCGCTGGGGGCTCTGGGGCCAACGTCCTGACTTTC. Amino acid sequence: CAWAAGGSGANVLTF.

The genes are TRBV19 and TRBJ2-5, with D perhaps given as TRBD1 or TRBD2 (5 bases each). Germline loops: CDR1 LNHDA, CDR2 SQIVND (reference sequence). Trimming removed 10 bases from V and 7 bases from J, with 22 bases in between. The CDR3 spans 14 residues. The CDR3 spells CATHGAGPHGTQYF. CDR3 bases: TGTGCCACCCACGGGGCTGGCCCGCATGGGACCCAGTACTTC.

This clonotype was found many times. The chain uses TRBV7-3 and TRBJ2-1; 7 bases align to TRBD1. Germline CDR1 is SGHTA and CDR2 is FQGTGA. The CDR3 has 15 amino acids. V lost 5 bases to trimming and J lost 5 bases; unmatched junction nucleotides: 9. The CDR3 nucleotides are TGTGCCAGCAGCAAAGGGGGCGGCGGAAACAATGAGCAGTTCTTC. Protein sequence: CASSKGGGGNNEQFF.

Ten or more counts support this clonotype. The rearrangement joins TRBV6-5 to TRBJ1-2, with a weak D call TRBD1 (6 bases). Germline CDR1 MNHEY, CDR2 SVGAGI. V dropped 0 bases and J dropped 3 bases, with 14 bases sitting between them. This CDR3 is built from 16 residues. The DNA of the CDR3 is TGTGCCAGCAGTTACTCGTCGGGGGCGTTTGACTATGGCTACACCTTC. Amino acid sequence: CASSYSSGAFDYGYTF.

V is TRBV3-1 and J is TRBJ1-2; 10 bases are shared with TRBD1. J gave up 2 bases and V 4 bases, and 4 bases lay outside the gene matches. The CDR3 covers 15 residues. CDR1 LGHDT and CDR2 YNNKEL come from the germline V gene (reference sequence). CDR3 in DNA: TGTGCCAGCAGCCGTGACAGGGGGCCAAACTATGGCTACACCTTC. Translating it yields CASSRDRGPNYGYTF. The whole variable domain, filled in from reference TRBV3-1 and TRBJ1-2, reads DTAVSQTPKYLVTQMGNDKSIKCEQNLGHDTMYWYKQDSKKFLKIMFSYNNKELIINETVPNRFSPKSPDKAHLNLHINSLELGDSAVYFCASSRDRGPNYGYTFGSGTRLTVV.

This chain joins TRBV19 and TRBJ1-5; D gene ambiguous. The CDR3 consists of 16 residues. Germline CDR1 reads LNHDA; CDR2 reads SQIVND (reference sequence). V was trimmed by 7 bases and J by 3 bases, leaving 19 bases between them. CDR3: CASTPSGGLNNQPQHF. Here the CDR3 DNA reads TGTGCCAGTACCCCATCCGGTGGATTAAACAATCAGCCCCAGCATTTT. The whole variable domain, remainder taken from reference TRBV19 and TRBJ1-5, is DGGITQSPKYLFRKEGQNVTLSCEQNLNHDAMYWYRQDPGQGLRLIYYSQIVNDFQKGDIAEGYSVSREKKESFPLTVTSAQKNPTAFYLCASTPSGGLNNQPQHFGDGTRLSIL.

This clonotype appeared many times. This chain connects TRBV7-9 to TRBJ2-1, with 7 positions matching TRBD2. Per germline, CDR1 SEHNR and CDR2 FQNEAQ (reference sequence). The CDR3 runs to 15 residues. The V segment lost 1 base and the J segment 4 bases; nucleotides outside the gene matches: 4. In DNA, the CDR3 is TGTGCCAGCAGCTTAGGGACTAGAGGGTACAATGAGCAGTTCTTC. The encoded protein is CASSLGTRGYNEQFF.

On this clonotype itself: This may be a read error: a much more frequent sequence differs by one nucleotide. This sequence joins TRBV6-5 and TRBJ1-5; D is uncertain. Germline CDR1 and CDR2: MNHEY and SVGAGI. V was clipped by 5 bases and J by 8 bases, with 19 bases between them. The CDR3 loop spans 15 amino acids. This chain's CDR3 is CASSHTRTVDKPQHF. CDR3 nucleotide sequence: TGTGCCAGCAGTCACACGAGGACGGTCGACAAGCCCCAGCATTTT.

This clonotype showed up just a few times. The rearrangement links TRBV19 to TRBJ2-1; perhaps TRBD1 as D (5 bases). Trimming pared 7 bases from V and 10 bases from J, leaving 17 bases between. Germline V CDR1 and CDR2: LNHDA, SQIVND (reference sequence). This CDR3 has 13 amino acids. The CDR3 loop reads CASTKYPQGEQFF. The CDR3 nucleotides are TGTGCCAGTACCAAATACCCTCAGGGAGAGCAGTTCTTC. Using reference TRBV19 and TRBJ2-1 for the parts outside the CDR3, the full variable domain is DGGITQSPKYLFRKEGQNVTLSCEQNLNHDAMYWYRQDPGQGLRLIYYSQIVNDFQKGDIAEGYSVSREKKESFPLTVTSAQKNPTAFYLCASTKYPQGEQFFGPGTRLTVL.

This clonotype has a count of ten or more. The V gene is TRBV2, the J gene TRBJ1-2; 9 bases align to TRBD1. This CDR3 region has 15 residues. V trimming: 5 bases; J trimming: 2 bases; junction bases outside the gene matches: 6. Germline V gives CDR1 SNHLY, CDR2 FYNNEI. CDR3 sequence reads: CASSKGQGGNYGYTF. As DNA, the CDR3 is TGTGCCAGCAGTAAGGGACAGGGCGGAAACTATGGCTACACCTTC. Full variable domain (remainder filled in from reference TRBV2 and TRBJ1-2): EPEVTQTPSHQVTQMGQEVILRCVPISNHLYFYWYRQILGQKVEFLVSFYNNEISEKSEIFDDQFSVERPDGSNFTLKIRSTKLEDSAMYFCASSKGQGGNYGYTFGSGTRLTVV.

The chain combines TRBV3-1 with TRBJ2-1, with 8 bases lining up with TRBD2. The V gene's germline CDR1 is LGHDT and CDR2 YNNKEL (reference sequence). V was pared by 1 base and J by 0 bases, with 5 bases of the junction left unmatched. CDR3 size: 17 residues. The CDR3 nucleotides read TGTGCCAGCAGCCAAGTATCCGGGACTAGCTCCTACAATGAGCAGTTCTTC. This encodes CASSQVSGTSSYNEQFF.

Turning to this clonotype: This may be a read error, as it is one base from a much larger clone. The CDR3 does not close with the conserved phenylalanine or tryptophan, likely indicating a read error. J is TRBJ2-7 and V is TRBV7-9; TRBD1 might be the D (6 bases). Germline values: CDR1 SEHNR, CDR2 FQNEAQ (reference sequence). With 2 bases removed from V and 0 bases from J, the gap between germline ends came to 11 bases. The CDR3 sequence is 15 residues long. CDR3 DNA: TGTGCCAGCAGCTTACAACAGGGTGTCTCCTACGAGCAGTACTCC. Protein: CASSLQQGVSYEQYS.

Ten or more counts support this clonotype. The chain combines TRBV5-1 with TRBJ1-3, with D unclear. CDR1 is SGHRS and CDR2 is YFSETQ in the germline V gene. Between the trimmed V and J ends, which lost 4 bases and 3 bases, there was a span of 5 bases. The CDR3 covers 12 residues. CDR3: CASSPDGNTIYF. DNA for the CDR3: TGCGCCAGCAGCCCGGATGGAAACACCATATATTTT.

This clonotype was observed many times. CDR3 region: CASSTGGSYEQYF. Here the CDR3 DNA reads TGTGCCAGCAGTACAGGGGGTTCCTACGAGCAGTACTTC. J is TRBJ2-7 and V is TRBV6-1, with 8 bases aligning to TRBD1. The CDR3 loop spans 13 amino acids. Germline V CDR1 and CDR2: MNHNS, SASEGT. V was pared by 5 bases and J by 1 base, with 1 base of the junction left unmatched.

This chain links TRBV18 with TRBJ1-1, with a tentative D call TRBD1 (6 bases). The germline V gene encodes CDR1 KGHSH and CDR2 LQKENI. This CDR3 comprises 15 residues. With 0 bases removed from V and 1 base from J, the gap between germline ends came to 9 bases. This CDR3 is CASSPPGGQNTEAFF. DNA for the CDR3: TGTGCCAGCTCACCACCTGGGGGGCAGAACACTGAAGCTTTCTTT. Drawing the rest from reference TRBV18 and TRBJ1-1, the complete variable domain is NAGVMQNPRHLVRRRGQEARLRCSPMKGHSHVYWYRQLPEEGLKFMVYLQKENIIDESGMPKERFSAEFPKEGPSILRIQQVVRGDSAAYFCASSPPGGQNTEAFFGQGTRLTVV.

The chain links TRBV15 to TRBJ2-7, with 8 bases lining up with TRBD1. The CDR3 runs to 14 residues. The germline gives CDR1 LNHNV, CDR2 YYDKDF (reference sequence). Trimming removed 1 base from V and 12 bases from J; junction bases left unmatched: 11. CDR3 residues: CATSRGQGAWGRYF. As DNA, the CDR3 is TGTGCCACCAGCAGAGGTCAGGGGGCGTGGGGGCGGTACTTC.